Included here is one T cell receptor beta chain sequence, with context. The data were produced by immunoSEQ multiplex PCR, yet TCRdb's version contains in-frame clones alone and is incomplete. The data contain about 670,000 clones, just under 90% of them singletons. The source of the sample is a study of blood T cell repertoires in COVID-19. Germline V gene lookup returns CDR1 SGHRS and CDR2 YFSETQ. V lost 4 bases to trimming and J lost 2 bases; unmatched junction nucleotides: 6. This CDR3 contains 14 residues. The chain carries TRBV5-1 and TRBJ2-7; 7 bases match TRBD1. The clonotype originates from a young woman with acute or convalescent COVID-19. The sequencing input was peripheral blood. The CDR3 nucleotides are TGCGCCAGCAGCACGAGGGACAGCGCCTACGAGCAGTACTTC. Amino acids: CASSTRDSAYEQYF.